This T cell receptor (beta chain) is drawn from a study of OX40 agonist ivuxolimab in advanced cancers. Study overall: Under the entry rules, prior anti-PD-1, anti-PD-L1 or anti-CTLA-4 therapy was allowed, and approximately 40% had some.

A note on this clone: No antigen is known for it.

Study-wide results and caveats: The study did not work out the antigen specificity of the expanded peripheral T cells. Expanded clones were, on average, more numerous among CD8+ T cells than CD4+. Both blood CD4+ and CD8+ T cells showed clonal growth by week 6 at 0.1 to 3.0 mg/kg.

Measured with immunoSEQ multiplex PCR; TCRdb has only the in-frame clones, and not every one. Here the sample spans under 65,000 clones, around 90% being singletons. Germline values: CDR1 MNHEY, CDR2 SMNVEV (reference sequence). The CDR3 covers 15 residues. V was pared by 2 bases and J by 8 bases, with 8 bases of the junction left unmatched. This specimen consisted of CD4+ or CD8+ T cells sorted from blood, obtained in a trial of the OX40 agonist ivuxolimab. The receptor comes from an adult with an advanced solid tumor such as melanoma, head and neck, liver or kidney cancer. The chain couples TRBV27 to TRBJ2-2; 7 bases line up with TRBD2. The CDR3 sequence is CASSLIAAGNGELFF. The CDR3 nucleotides are TGTGCCAGCAGTTTAATAGCAGCGGGAAATGGGGAGCTGTTTTTT.